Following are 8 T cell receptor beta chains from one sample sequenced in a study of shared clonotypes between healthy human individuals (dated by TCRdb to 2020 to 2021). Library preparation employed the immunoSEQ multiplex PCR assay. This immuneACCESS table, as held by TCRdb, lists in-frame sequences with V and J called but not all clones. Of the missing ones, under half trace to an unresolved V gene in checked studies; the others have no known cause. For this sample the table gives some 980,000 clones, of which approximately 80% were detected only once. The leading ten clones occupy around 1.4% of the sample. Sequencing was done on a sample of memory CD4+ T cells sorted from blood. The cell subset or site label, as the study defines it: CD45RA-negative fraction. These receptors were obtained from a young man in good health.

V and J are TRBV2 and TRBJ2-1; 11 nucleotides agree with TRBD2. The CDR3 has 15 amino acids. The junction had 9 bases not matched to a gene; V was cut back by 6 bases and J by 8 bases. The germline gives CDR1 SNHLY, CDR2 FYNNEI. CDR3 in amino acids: CASRVLAGVGDEQFF. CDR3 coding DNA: TGTGCCAGCAGGGTACTAGCGGGAGTGGGGGATGAGCAGTTCTTC.

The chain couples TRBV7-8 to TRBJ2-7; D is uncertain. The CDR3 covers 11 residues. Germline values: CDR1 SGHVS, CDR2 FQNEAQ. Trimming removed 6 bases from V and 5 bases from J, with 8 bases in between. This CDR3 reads CASSGDHEQYF. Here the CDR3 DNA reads TGTGCCAGCAGTGGGGATCACGAGCAGTACTTC.

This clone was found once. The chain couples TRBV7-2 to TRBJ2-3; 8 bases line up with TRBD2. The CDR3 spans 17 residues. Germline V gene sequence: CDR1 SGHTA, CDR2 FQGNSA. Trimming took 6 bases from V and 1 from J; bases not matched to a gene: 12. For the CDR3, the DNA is TGTGCCAGCAGTTCCAACCCCCGGGAGGGCCGCACAGATACGCAGTATTTT. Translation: CASSSNPREGRTDTQYF. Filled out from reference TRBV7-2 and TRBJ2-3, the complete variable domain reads GAGVSQSPSNKVTEKGKDVELRCDPISGHTALYWYRQSLGQGLEFLIYFQGNSAPDKSGLPSDRFSAERTGGSVSTLTIQRTQQEDSAVYLCASSSNPREGRTDTQYFGPGTRLTVL.

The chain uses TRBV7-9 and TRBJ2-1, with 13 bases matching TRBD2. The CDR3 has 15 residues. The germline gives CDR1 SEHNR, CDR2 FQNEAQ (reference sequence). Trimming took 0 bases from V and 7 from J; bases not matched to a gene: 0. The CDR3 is CASSLALAGGNEQFF. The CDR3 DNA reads TGTGCCAGCAGCTTAGCACTAGCGGGAGGGAATGAGCAGTTCTTC.

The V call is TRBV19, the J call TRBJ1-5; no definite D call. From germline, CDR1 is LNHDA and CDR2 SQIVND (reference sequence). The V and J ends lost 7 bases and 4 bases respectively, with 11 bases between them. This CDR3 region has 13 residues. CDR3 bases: TGTGCCAGTAAGGAGGTACCAAATCAGCCCCAGCATTTT. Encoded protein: CASKEVPNQPQHF. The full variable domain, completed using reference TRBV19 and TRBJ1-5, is DGGITQSPKYLFRKEGQNVTLSCEQNLNHDAMYWYRQDPGQGLRLIYYSQIVNDFQKGDIAEGYSVSREKKESFPLTVTSAQKNPTAFYLCASKEVPNQPQHFGDGTRLSIL.

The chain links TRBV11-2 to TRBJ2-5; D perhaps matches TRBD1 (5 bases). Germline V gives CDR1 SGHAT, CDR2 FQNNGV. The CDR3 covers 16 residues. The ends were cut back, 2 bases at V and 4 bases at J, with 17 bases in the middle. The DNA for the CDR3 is TGTGCCAGCAGCTTAAGGTCTCAGGGCTCAAGAGAGACCCAGTACTTC. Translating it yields CASSLRSQGSRETQYF.

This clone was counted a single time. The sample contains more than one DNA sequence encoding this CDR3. The CDR3 DNA reads as TGTGCCAGCTCACTCTCCTACGAGCAGTACTTC. It codes for CASSLSYEQYF. The chain couples TRBV18 to TRBJ2-7; D ambiguous. The ends were cut back, 4 bases at V and 0 bases at J, with 1 base in the middle. The CDR3 is made up of 11 amino acids. Germline assignment: CDR1 KGHSH and CDR2 LQKENI.

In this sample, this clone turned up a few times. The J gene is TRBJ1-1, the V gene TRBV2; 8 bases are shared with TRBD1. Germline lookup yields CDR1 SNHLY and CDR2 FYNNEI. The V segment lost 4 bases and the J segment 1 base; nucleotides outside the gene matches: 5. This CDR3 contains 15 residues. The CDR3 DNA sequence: TGTGCCAGCAGTGGGGAAGACAGGGGGAACACTGAAGCTTTCTTT. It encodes CASSGEDRGNTEAFF.